The next 30 T cell receptor beta chains were all read from a single sample in a study of T-cell memory formation after mild COVID-19. TCRdb reanalysed the 5' RACE reads using MiXCR and keeps one entry per CDR3 protein. The sample contains fewer than 700,000 distinct CDR3 sequences, about 20% of which appear only once. The specimen was PBMCs or a T cell subset sorted from them (not recorded which). The receptor set was obtained from an adult woman who had mild COVID-19 (a few samples of this study predate the infection). Cell type and time point are not known.

The rearrangement links TRBV4-2 to TRBJ1-3; 9 bases are shared with TRBD1. Germline trimming cut 0 bases from V and 0 bases from J; bases unmatched to any gene: 6. The CDR3 covers 18 residues. Germline CDR1 reads LGHNA; CDR2 reads YNFKEQ. The CDR3 reads CASSQDWGTGNSGNTIYF. The CDR3 DNA follows: TGTGCCAGCAGCCAAGATTGGGGGACAGGGAACTCTGGAAACACCATATATTTT.

This clonotype was counted a few times. The chain joins TRBV12-3 or TRBV12-4 to TRBJ2-7, with no clear D. The CDR3 sequence is 13 residues long. The V end lost 6 bases, the J end lost 3 bases, and 12 bases lay between the germline ends. CDR3 residues: CASSLSTLYEQYF. CDR3 DNA sequence: TGTGCCAGCAGCCTCTCCACCCTCTACGAGCAGTACTTC.

This clonotype was counted ten times or more. The CDR3 sequence is CSASEGASEQFF. The CDR3 region has the DNA TGCAGTGCTAGTGAGGGAGCCAGTGAGCAGTTCTTC. The V and J genes are TRBV20-1 and TRBJ2-1; D is perhaps TRBD2 (5 bases). Per the germline V gene, CDR1 is DFQATT and CDR2 is SNEGSKA (reference sequence). The CDR3 covers 12 residues. The V end was cut by 3 bases, the J end by 9 bases, with 12 bases between.

This clonotype was seen a few times. The gene calls are TRBV9 and TRBJ1-1; D uncertain. The V gene's germline CDR1 is SGDLS and CDR2 YYNGEE. Trimming removed 3 bases from V and 8 bases from J, with 14 bases in between. This CDR3 comprises 13 residues. CDR3 in DNA: TGTGCCAGCAGCGCTATTGCTCTAAGCGAAGCTTTCTTT. Translated, it gives CASSAIALSEAFF.

The chain recombines TRBV19 with TRBJ2-7; the match to TRBD1 covers 8 bases. The CDR3 contains 14 residues. Germline assignment: CDR1 LNHDA and CDR2 SQIVND (reference sequence). With 3 bases clipped from V and 0 bases from J, the junction kept 1 base outside the gene matches. CDR3 sequence reads: CASSMGQDSYEQYF. In DNA, the CDR3 is TGTGCCAGTAGTATGGGACAGGACTCCTACGAGCAGTACTTC. The whole variable domain, remainder taken from reference TRBV19 and TRBJ2-7, is DGGITQSPKYLFRKEGQNVTLSCEQNLNHDAMYWYRQDPGQGLRLIYYSQIVNDFQKGDIAEGYSVSREKKESFPLTVTSAQKNPTAFYLCASSMGQDSYEQYFGPGTRLTVT.

The V gene is TRBV12-3 or TRBV12-4, the J gene TRBJ2-4; possibly TRBD1 for D (5 bases). V lost 7 bases and J 12 bases, leaving 19 bases between the germline ends. The CDR3 contains 13 residues. The CDR3 coding sequence is TGTGCCAGCATGCCATTCAGGGCTAGTCATCAGTACTTC. Its translation is CASMPFRASHQYF.

This clonotype was seen a handful of times. The chain links TRBV7-2 to TRBJ2-2, with D possibly matching TRBD2 (5 bases). The V and J ends lost 4 bases and 4 bases respectively, with 13 bases between them. This CDR3 spans 15 amino acids. Germline V gene data show CDR1 as SGHTA and CDR2 as FQGNSA. The CDR3: CASSWRAAGTGELFF. In DNA form, the CDR3 reads TGTGCCAGCAGCTGGCGGGCCGCTGGCACCGGGGAGCTGTTTTTT.

This clonotype was observed a handful of times. The chain carries TRBV6-6 and TRBJ2-7; D may match TRBD1 or TRBD2 (5 bases each). Germline V gene sequence: CDR1 MNHNY, CDR2 SVGAGI (reference sequence). The CDR3 covers 14 residues. V lost 2 bases, J lost 2 bases, and 10 bases lay in between. The CDR3 here is CASSYPGAPYEQYF. In DNA, the CDR3 is TGTGCCAGCAGTTACCCCGGGGCTCCCTACGAGCAGTACTTC.

The rearrangement links TRBV18 to TRBJ2-3; 13 bases are shared with TRBD2. There are 17 residues in the CDR3. Germline V gene lookup returns CDR1 KGHSH and CDR2 LQKENI. With V trimmed by 4 bases and J by 6 bases, 10 bases remained unmatched. This CDR3 is CASSLRLAGGLADTQYF. CDR3 DNA sequence: TGTGCCAGCTCACTCCGACTAGCGGGGGGCCTGGCCGATACGCAGTATTTT.

This clonotype was seen more than once but under ten times. V usage is TRBV5-8 and J usage is TRBJ2-5, with 10 positions matching TRBD2. Germline V gene data show CDR1 as SGHTS and CDR2 as YDEGEE. After removal of 2 bases from V and 1 base from J, the junction contained 5 bases not matched to a gene. There are 16 residues in the CDR3. This CDR3 reads CASSLRLAGAQETQYF. CDR3 DNA: TGTGCCAGCAGCTTACGGCTAGCGGGGGCCCAAGAGACCCAGTACTTC.

The rearrangement links TRBV10-3 to TRBJ2-5, with 7 bases lining up with TRBD1. Germline V gives CDR1 ENHRY, CDR2 SYGVKD. The CDR3 has 14 amino acids. Germline trimming cut 5 bases from V and 2 bases from J; bases unmatched to any gene: 5. CDR3 coding DNA: TGTGCCATCAGTCCGGACAGGCTACAAGAGACCCAGTACTTC. Protein: CAISPDRLQETQYF.

V is TRBV6-1 and J is TRBJ1-1, with TRBD1 as a possible D gene (6 bases). V was trimmed by 6 bases and J by 1 base, leaving 15 bases between them. The V gene's germline CDR1 is MNHNS and CDR2 SASEGT. The CDR3 is made up of 15 amino acids. Here the CDR3 DNA reads TGTGCCAGCAGCGAAAGGGGGACAAAGAACACTGAAGCTTTCTTT. Translated, it gives CASSERGTKNTEAFF.

This clonotype was detected only a few times. This chain links TRBV7-3 with TRBJ2-2; TRBD1 matches at 8 bases. Per the germline V gene, CDR1 is SGHTA and CDR2 is FQGTGA. Trimming at V came to 0 bases and at J to 5 bases, leaving 5 bases not matched to a gene. The CDR3 has 16 residues. The CDR3: CASSLTPGTGTGELFF. Here the CDR3 DNA reads TGTGCCAGCAGCTTAACTCCCGGGACAGGAACCGGGGAGCTGTTTTTT.

V usage is TRBV24-1 and J usage is TRBJ2-1, with TRBD1 matching over 7 bases. This CDR3 is built from 16 residues. V lost 3 bases and J lost 6; bases outside the gene matches: 10. Germline V CDR1 and CDR2: KGHDR, SFDVKD. CDR3 nucleotide sequence: TGTGCCACCAGTGATGCCGGGACAGCGGCCCCCAATGAGCAGTTCTTC. Protein sequence: CATSDAGTAAPNEQFF.

This clonotype was detected only a few times. The V and J genes are TRBV30 and TRBJ2-2, with TRBD2 matching over 9 bases. V shed 2 bases, J shed 4 bases, and the junction held 5 bases outside the gene matches. The CDR3 is 15 amino acids. Germline V lookup: CDR1 GTSNPN, CDR2 SVGIG (reference sequence). In DNA form, the CDR3 reads TGTGCCTGGAGTAGGCTAGCGGGATTCACCGGGGAGCTGTTTTTT. This gives the protein CAWSRLAGFTGELFF.

V usage is TRBV7-3 and J usage is TRBJ2-3; 9 nucleotides align to TRBD2. The CDR3 length is 15 residues. V dropped 4 bases and J dropped 4; count of bases not matched to a gene: 6. Germline CDR1 and CDR2: SGHTA and FQGTGA. CDR3 sequence: CASSSRGGIADTQYF. The DNA for the CDR3 is TGTGCCAGCAGCTCGCGGGGGGGCATCGCAGATACGCAGTATTTT.

The chain employs TRBV2 and TRBJ1-2; D possibly corresponds to TRBD1 (6 bases). Germline lookup yields CDR1 SNHLY and CDR2 FYNNEI. This CDR3 contains 12 residues. Trimming stripped 6 bases from V and 8 bases from J, with 13 bases between. CDR3 residues: CASRAAGEGYTF. CDR3 DNA: TGTGCCAGCAGGGCGGCAGGGGAAGGCTACACCTTC. The whole variable domain, filled in from reference TRBV2 and TRBJ1-2, reads EPEVTQTPSHQVTQMGQEVILRCVPISNHLYFYWYRQILGQKVEFLVSFYNNEISEKSEIFDDQFSVERPDGSNFTLKIRSTKLEDSAMYFCASRAAGEGYTFGSGTRLTVV.

The chain couples TRBV21-1 to TRBJ1-1. TRBV21-1 is labeled a pseudogene. The CDR3 runs to 18 residues. This chain's CDR3 is CASSTGRDQVLMNTEAFF. The CDR3 nucleotides are TGTGCCAGCAGCACGGGGAGGGATCAAGTCCTCATGAACACTGAAGCTTTCTTT.

This clonotype was detected only a few times. This chain connects TRBV7-9 to TRBJ2-3, with 8 nucleotides matching TRBD1. This CDR3 contains 15 residues. The trim removed 1 base at V and 4 bases at J, leaving 4 bases unmatched. The germline gives CDR1 SEHNR, CDR2 FQNEAQ (reference sequence). In DNA form, the CDR3 reads TGTGCCAGCAGCTTAGGTTCAGGGGGCTCAGATACGCAGTATTTT. This encodes CASSLGSGGSDTQYF.

This clonotype was seen a few times. The chain recombines TRBV7-3 with TRBJ1-1; no clear D gene. V was clipped by 1 base and J by 5 bases, with 8 bases between them. The germline V gene encodes CDR1 SGHTA and CDR2 FQGTGA. The CDR3 is 13 amino acids. CDR3 protein: CASSLRPATEAFF. The CDR3 region has the DNA TGTGCCAGCAGCTTAAGGCCAGCTACTGAAGCTTTCTTT. Full variable domain (remainder filled in from reference TRBV7-3 and TRBJ1-1): GAGVSQTPSNKVTEKGKYVELRCDPISGHTALYWYRQSLGQGPEFLIYFQGTGAADDSGLPNDRFFAVRPEGSVSTLKIQRTERGDSAVYLCASSLRPATEAFFGQGTRLTVV.

J is TRBJ2-1 and V is TRBV7-6; D may correspond to TRBD1 or TRBD2 (6 bases each). There are 15 residues in the CDR3. Germline V lookup: CDR1 SGHVS, CDR2 FNYEAQ. V dropped 3 bases and J dropped 7 bases, with 16 bases sitting between them. The CDR3 DNA is TGTGCCAGCAGCTTGGATCCGGGGGCCTGGAATGAGCAGTTCTTC. This encodes CASSLDPGAWNEQFF.

This clonotype has a handful of counts. The V gene is TRBV20-1, the J gene TRBJ2-1; 12 nucleotides align to TRBD2. The CDR3 is made up of 11 amino acids. Trimming at V came to 1 base and at J to 14 bases, leaving 0 bases not matched to a gene. Germline V CDR1 and CDR2: DFQATT, SNEGSKA (reference sequence). In nucleotides, the CDR3 is TGCAGTGCTAGAGGACTAGCGGGGGAGTTCTTC. The encoded protein is CSARGLAGEFF.

The chain employs TRBV20-1 and TRBJ1-5, with TRBD1 as a possible D gene (6 bases). V was clipped by 0 bases and J by 4 bases, with 13 bases between them. The CDR3 runs to 15 residues. CDR1 DFQATT and CDR2 SNEGSKA come from the germline V gene (reference sequence). This CDR3 is CSARDWAGANQPQHF. CDR3 coding DNA: TGCAGTGCTAGAGATTGGGCAGGGGCGAATCAGCCCCAGCATTTT.

This clonotype has just a few counts. The chain carries TRBV10-3 and TRBJ2-1; D ambiguous. Germline V gene data show CDR1 as ENHRY and CDR2 as SYGVKD. V dropped 9 bases and J dropped 4 bases, with 7 bases sitting between them. The CDR3 runs to 11 residues. The CDR3 here is CAIGDYNEQFF. The CDR3 region has the DNA TGTGCCATTGGGGATTACAATGAGCAGTTCTTC.

This clonotype was observed many times. This chain connects TRBV7-9 to TRBJ1-1; 9 nucleotides align to TRBD1. Germline CDR1 SEHNR, CDR2 FQNEAQ (reference sequence). The junction had 7 bases not matched to a gene; V was cut back by 5 bases and J by 3 bases. This CDR3 is built from 15 residues. CDR3 DNA sequence: TGTGCCAGCAGCGGACGGACAGGGGCGGACACTGAAGCTTTCTTT. Encoded protein: CASSGRTGADTEAFF.

This chain links TRBV12-3 or TRBV12-4 with TRBJ1-6; weak D call: TRBD1 (6 bases). The V end lost 3 bases, the J end lost 1 base, and 7 bases lay between the germline ends. The CDR3 has 15 residues. CDR3 protein: CASSLRGSYNSPLHF. CDR3 in DNA: TGTGCCAGCAGTTTGAGGGGGTCCTATAATTCACCCCTCCACTTT.

Here the CDR3 DNA reads TGTGCCAGCAGCTTGGGGGCGTTCTCCTACGAGCAGTACTTC. Its protein is CASSLGAFSYEQYF. The chain recombines TRBV11-2 with TRBJ2-7; tentatively, D is TRBD1 (6 bases). Trimming stripped 3 bases from V and 0 bases from J, with 9 bases between. Per the germline V gene, CDR1 is SGHAT and CDR2 is FQNNGV. The CDR3 is 14 amino acids.

The V gene is TRBV5-1, the J gene TRBJ2-1; tentative D call: TRBD2 (6 bases). CDR1 is SGHRS and CDR2 is YFSETQ in the germline V gene. CDR3 length: 16 residues. V was cut by 0 bases and J by 2 bases, with 12 bases left in between. CDR3 nucleotides: TGCGCCAGCAGCTTGGGGGGAGGCGGAGCCTACAATGAGCAGTTCTTC. Protein sequence: CASSLGGGGAYNEQFF.

This clonotype was detected a few times. The rearrangement uses TRBV20-1 and TRBJ2-2; unclear D gene. V was shortened by 0 bases and J by 3 bases, with 11 bases between the two germline ends. CDR1 and CDR2 (germline): DFQATT, SNEGSKA (reference sequence). The CDR3 extends over 15 amino acids. The CDR3 is CSARDPTQYTGELFF. The CDR3 DNA follows: TGCAGTGCTAGAGATCCCACCCAGTACACCGGGGAGCTGTTTTTT.

There are a few counts of this clonotype. The genes are TRBV25-1 and TRBJ2-5; D might be TRBD1 (6 bases). Between the trimmed V and J ends, which lost 11 bases and 1 base, there was a span of 20 bases. Germline lookup yields CDR1 MGHDK and CDR2 SYGVNS. This CDR3 spans 15 amino acids. CDR3 nucleotide sequence: TGTGCCGCTGAGACCGTTACGGACAGCCAAGAGACCCAGTACTTC. As protein: CAAETVTDSQETQYF.